These 20 T cell receptor beta chains were all obtained from the same sample, sequenced in a study of T cells in Graves' hyperthyroidism and ophthalmopathy. Amplification of TCR beta CDR3 regions used RNA as the template. A first-round RT-PCR of the TCR CDR3 used the HTBI primer set. TCRdb recomputed calls from the multiplex PCR reads with MiXCR, one row per CDR3 protein. Of around 580,000 distinct CDR3 sequences in the sample, around 42% were seen once. The specimen sequenced was peripheral blood or thyroid tissue (not recorded which). Receptors originate from a woman younger than 30 with Graves' hyperthyroidism.

The V gene is TRBV27, the J gene TRBJ1-3; 8 nucleotides match TRBD1. Trimming took 10 bases from V and 7 from J; bases not matched to a gene: 6. The CDR3 consists of 12 residues. Germline CDR1 MNHEY, CDR2 SMNVEV (reference sequence). CDR3 sequence reads: CATQGGSNTIYF. CDR3 nucleotides: TGTGCCACACAGGGGGGTTCGAACACCATATATTTT.

The chain combines TRBV29-1 with TRBJ2-6; D remains ambiguous. The CDR3 consists of 15 residues. Trimming left V 6 bases short and J 0 bases short, with 12 bases between. Germline CDR1 is SQVTM and CDR2 is ANQGSEA. The CDR3 sequence: CSVGPRSSGANVLTF. The CDR3, as DNA: TGCAGCGTAGGACCTCGAAGCTCTGGGGCCAACGTCCTGACTTTC. Full variable domain (remainder filled in from reference TRBV29-1 and TRBJ2-6): SAVISQKPSRDICQRGTSLTIQCQVDSQVTMMFWYRQQPGQSLTLIATANQGSEATYESGFVIDKFPISRPNLTFSTLTVSNMSPEDSSIYLCSVGPRSSGANVLTFGAGSRLTVL.

This clonotype has a handful of counts. This chain connects TRBV29-1 to TRBJ2-7; 12 nucleotides match TRBD2. This CDR3 has 14 amino acids. Germline assignment: CDR1 SQVTM and CDR2 ANQGSEA. The J segment lost 3 bases and the V segment lost 5 bases, leaving 5 bases of the junction unmatched. In DNA, the CDR3 is TGCAGCGTTTATGGACTAGCGGGAAGCTACGAGCAGTACTTC. This codes for CSVYGLAGSYEQYF.

The chain recombines TRBV20-1 with TRBJ1-5; TRBD1 agrees at 8 bases. Germline V CDR1 and CDR2: DFQATT, SNEGSKA (reference sequence). The trim removed 5 bases at V and 11 bases at J, leaving 14 bases unmatched. The CDR3 loop spans 14 amino acids. CDR3 amino acids: CSASGQGRRETQHF. The DNA of the CDR3 is TGCAGTGCTTCAGGACAGGGAAGGAGGGAGACCCAGCATTTT.

This chain connects TRBV7-3 to TRBJ1-3; D might be TRBD1 (5 bases). The germline gives CDR1 SGHTA, CDR2 FQGTGA. V was cut by 5 bases and J by 8 bases, with 22 bases left in between. The CDR3 is made up of 16 amino acids. The DNA of the CDR3 is TGTGCCAGCAGCCAACTAGCGGGAGGGTCGGGGGACACCATATATTTT. Amino acid sequence: CASSQLAGGSGDTIYF.

The chain carries TRBV14 and TRBJ2-6; D unclear. The CDR3 length is 13 residues. Germline-derived CDR1 and CDR2 are SGHDN and FVKESK. V dropped 4 bases and J dropped 9 bases, with 10 bases sitting between them. The CDR3 DNA sequence: TGTGCCAGCAGCCGATCTTGGGGCAACGTCCTGACTTTC. This translates into CASSRSWGNVLTF. The entire variable domain, with the rest obtained from reference TRBV14 and TRBJ2-6, is as follows: EAGVTQFPSHSVIEKGQTVTLRCDPISGHDNLYWYRRVMGKEIKFLLHFVKESKQDESGMPNNRFLAERTGGTYSTLKVQPAELEDSGVYFCASSRSWGNVLTFGAGSRLTVL.

The table lists this clonotype with a few counts. V and J are TRBV2 and TRBJ1-4; 8 bases align to TRBD1. The CDR3 is 15 residues long. Germline trimming cut 7 bases from V and 4 bases from J; bases unmatched to any gene: 8. Germline CDR1 and CDR2: SNHLY and FYNNEI. CDR3 region: CASTLGTGFNEKLFF. DNA of the CDR3: TGTGCCAGCACACTTGGGACAGGCTTTAATGAAAAACTGTTTTTT. The full variable domain, rest sourced from reference TRBV2 and TRBJ1-4, is EPEVTQTPSHQVTQMGQEVILRCVPISNHLYFYWYRQILGQKVEFLVSFYNNEISEKSEIFDDQFSVERPDGSNFTLKIRSTKLEDSAMYFCASTLGTGFNEKLFFGSGTQLSVL.

The chain is built from TRBV29-1 and TRBJ1-2, with TRBD1 identical over 10 bases. CDR3 size: 13 residues. J lost 5 bases, V lost 4 bases, and 4 bases had no gene match. Germline values: CDR1 SQVTM, CDR2 ANQGSEA. CDR3 loop: CSVVRQGAYGYTF. CDR3 in DNA: TGCAGCGTTGTTAGACAGGGGGCATATGGCTACACCTTC.

This chain connects TRBV29-1 to TRBJ2-7; TRBD2 matches 10 bases. Germline lookup yields CDR1 SQVTM and CDR2 ANQGSEA. The CDR3 spans 16 residues. The trim removed 3 bases at V and 5 bases at J, leaving 13 bases unmatched. The CDR3 region has the DNA TGCAGCGTTGACGGTCTAGCGGGAGATTCGGTGGACGAGCAGTACTTC. As protein: CSVDGLAGDSVDEQYF.

This clonotype showed up many times. DNA for the CDR3: TGTGCCAGCAGCTTAGCGGGTATGAGGGTAGCTGAAGCTTTCTTT. It specifies CASSLAGMRVAEAFF. The rearrangement uses TRBV7-2 and TRBJ1-1; D remains unclear. CDR1 SGHTA and CDR2 FQGNSA come from the germline V gene. V was clipped by 0 bases and J by 6 bases, with 14 bases between them. This CDR3 has 15 residues.

This clonotype came up many times. The V gene is TRBV7-2, the J gene TRBJ2-5, with D perhaps matching TRBD1 or TRBD2 (6 bases each). Per germline, CDR1 SGHTA and CDR2 FQGNSA. This CDR3 is 20 amino acids long. V was cut by 2 bases and J by 1 base, with 26 bases left in between. CDR3 bases: TGTGCCAGCAGCTTATCTTGGGGGGCGCGGCAGGTGGGAACCCAAGAGACCCAGTACTTC. Its protein product is CASSLSWGARQVGTQETQYF.

This clonotype showed up many times. The chain joins TRBV7-9 to TRBJ2-7, with D possibly matching TRBD1 (6 bases). Trimming pared 5 bases from V and 0 bases from J, leaving 11 bases between. The CDR3 is 14 residues long. Germline CDR1 and CDR2: SEHNR and FQNEAQ (reference sequence). CDR3 nucleotide sequence: TGTGCCAGCAGCAAGGACAGTAACTCCTACGAGCAGTACTTC. Translated: CASSKDSNSYEQYF.

This clonotype showed up many times. The chain carries TRBV20-1 and TRBJ1-5; TRBD1 might be the D (6 bases). The CDR3 is made up of 15 amino acids. Germline loops: CDR1 DFQATT, CDR2 SNEGSKA (reference sequence). The V end was cut by 5 bases, the J end by 1 base, with 15 bases between. CDR3 nucleotide sequence: TGCAGTGCTTCCCTGGGGGCGATAAGCAATCAGCCCCAGCATTTT. Its translation: CSASLGAISNQPQHF.

This clonotype was seen repeatedly, ten times or more. This sequence joins TRBV20-1 and TRBJ2-7; the match to TRBD2 covers 8 bases. Trimming cost V 6 bases and J 6 bases; bases outside gene matches: 13. The CDR3 consists of 14 residues. Germline V gives CDR1 DFQATT, CDR2 SNEGSKA (reference sequence). CDR3 nucleotides: TGCAGTGCCAGACCAACTCAGACTAGCGTCGAGCAGTACTTC. This encodes CSARPTQTSVEQYF.

This clonotype was detected many times. The V call is TRBV12-5, the J call TRBJ1-1; the D gene is possibly TRBD1 (6 bases). Trimming removed 1 base from V and 0 bases from J, with 12 bases in between. CDR1 is LGHNT, CDR2 FRNRAP, per germline. This CDR3 has 16 amino acids. The CDR3 bases are TGTGCTAGTGGTTTGGGGGGGGCGACCATGAACACTGAAGCTTTCTTT. Amino acids: CASGLGGATMNTEAFF.

The CDR3 bases are TGTGCCAGCAGCATAACCTTGGGTCGTGCTGAAAAACTGTTTTTT. This translates into CASSITLGRAEKLFF. This chain connects TRBV7-2 to TRBJ1-4; D is uncertain. CDR3 length: 15 amino acids. The V end was cut by 5 bases, the J end by 7 bases, with 17 bases between. Germline loops: CDR1 SGHTA, CDR2 FQGNSA.

The chain uses TRBV7-3 and TRBJ2-1; 7 nucleotides agree with TRBD1. V was pared by 5 bases and J by 4 bases, with 8 bases of the junction left unmatched. Germline lookup yields CDR1 SGHTA and CDR2 FQGTGA. The CDR3 consists of 15 residues. CDR3 in DNA: TGTGCCAGCAGCCCGGACAGGAACCGGTACAATGAGCAGTTCTTC. It yields the protein CASSPDRNRYNEQFF.

This clonotype was seen many times. This chain links TRBV20-1 with TRBJ1-1; D uncertain. This CDR3 has 13 amino acids. Per the germline V gene, CDR1 is DFQATT and CDR2 is SNEGSKA (reference sequence). Deletions cut 0 bases from V and 5 bases from J, with 10 bases between. The CDR3 DNA is TGCAGTGCTAGAGAAGTGGTAAATACTGAAGCTTTCTTT. This gives the protein CSAREVVNTEAFF.

Concerning this clonotype itself: The junction and the germline gene differ at one end; a read error may be behind it. This rearrangement joins TRBV24-1 to TRBJ2-5; TRBD1 is a possible D gene (5 bases). This CDR3 region has 9 residues. The V gene's germline CDR1 is KGHDR and CDR2 SFDVKD. CDR3: CATSDLQDF. In DNA, the CDR3 is TGTGCCACCAGTGACCTACAGGACTTC.

There are many counts of this clonotype. The chain employs TRBV13 and TRBJ2-7; D might be TRBD1 (6 bases). Germline V lookup: CDR1 PRHDT, CDR2 FYEKMQ (reference sequence). The CDR3 contains 15 residues. V was cut by 2 bases and J by 0 bases, with 11 bases left in between. The CDR3 here is CASSLTAGDSYEQYF. The CDR3 nucleotides are TGTGCCAGCAGCTTAACGGCAGGGGACTCCTACGAGCAGTACTTC. The variable domain in full, completed from reference TRBV13 and TRBJ2-7, reads AAGVIQSPRHLIKEKRETATLKCYPIPRHDTVYWYQQGPGQDPQFLISFYEKMQSDKGSIPDRFSAQQFSDYHSELNMSSLELGDSALYFCASSLTAGDSYEQYFGPGTRLTVT.